This T cell receptor (beta chain) was documented in a study of regulatory T cells in long-lasting Graves disease. Noted time point: persistent/refractory GD, antithyroid drugs over 5 years with positive TRAb. RNA from PBMCs was the source of the TCR library. The germline CDR1 and CDR2 sequences are MNHNS and SASEGT. Trimming cost V 5 bases and J 2 bases, with 15 bases left between them. This CDR3 is built from 15 residues. The table lists this clonotype with many counts. Its antigen is unknown. Construction of the TCR beta libraries employed iRepertoire HTBI primers in conjunction with Arm-PCR of CDR3 regions. TCRdb ran MiXCR on the multiplex PCR reads and lists one entry per CDR3 protein. The table includes roughly 450,000 distinct CDR3 sequences, roughly a quarter detected once. Findings and limits, study-wide: Researchers reported studying only peripheral blood, not thyroid tissue. TCR diversity was lower in persistent Graves' patients than in newly diagnosed ones. Among persistent patients, a larger number of public clonotypes were shared (about 2,700) than among newly diagnosed patients (around 980). Segments TRBV28, TRBJ1-2 and TRBJ2-5 showed preferential usage in persistent disease.

Here the sequenced sample was peripheral blood mononuclear cells (PBMCs), taken when the disease was refractory, from a patient treated with antithyroid drugs. The receptor was derived from a female donor with Graves disease. This chain links TRBV6-1 with TRBJ1-1; D gene unclear. CDR3 loop: CASSRLAVVNTEAFF. The CDR3 nucleotides are TGTGCCAGCAGTCGCCTCGCGGTCGTCAACACTGAAGCTTTCTTT.